The 3 T cell receptor beta chains below come from one sample, sequenced in a study of T cells expressing NK-cell markers. TCRdb re-called the 5' RACE reads and catalogs CDR3 proteins one per entry, DNA excluded. Across roughly 180,000 distinct CDR3 sequences, the top ten clones capture 20% to 25% of the sample. Sequencing input: blood T cells: a sorted CD56 or NKG2C T cell subset, CD4+ or CD8+ T cells, or bulk PBMC T cells (not recorded which). Every receptor here comes from a man aged 18-69 years in good health.

The V gene is TRBV7-9, the J gene TRBJ2-1; without DNA, the TCRdb call of TRBD1 cannot be checked. The CDR3 runs 13 residues. CDR1 and CDR2 (germline): SEHNR, FQNEAQ (reference sequence). CDR3 residues: CASSHPDRDEQFF.

The J gene is TRBJ1-2, the V gene TRBV7-9; TCRdb indicates TRBD1, and absent DNA this call remains unverified. CDR3 length: 15 residues. Germline V gene sequence: CDR1 SEHNR, CDR2 FQNEAQ (reference sequence). The CDR3 sequence is CASSPKDSLVYGYTF.

The genes are TRBV4-1 and TRBJ2-3; TCRdb names TRBD1, which stays unverified in the absence of DNA. CDR1 is MGHRA, CDR2 YSYEKL, per germline. The CDR3 length is 14 residues. CDR3 sequence: CASSHPTATDTQYF.